This T cell receptor (beta chain) was found in a study of blood T cell repertoires in COVID-19 (dated by TCRdb to the early 2020s). Turning to the overall study: The collaborator samples originated in the United States, Italy and Spain and spanned the acute and convalescent phases of COVID-19. The prospective study material was composed of cDNA or gDNA derived from T cells, B-cell-depleted T cells, or PBMCs. Subjects who had been exposed to COVID-19, were actively infected with it, or had recovered from it provided the deeply sampled blood TCRbeta repertoires that made up the dataset. The repertoires were released in a freely available public database meant as a resource for research on the immune response to SARS-CoV-2. The samples were drawn from the first 160 participants of the ongoing ImmuneRACE study and from 1,200 or so subjects provided by 6 global collaborators. The sample metadata nearly always contained a de-identified subject ID, COVID-19 status, age in years and sex. Where available, HLA class I and class II types were obtained from metadata supplied by the sample provider rather than from assay-based typing. Summary of the overall study and its limitations: Clinical and demographic metadata were provided uncurated, with the amount varying by source and participant.

CDR1 and CDR2 are drawn from the germline V gene: SQVTM, ANQGSEA. V is shortened by 5 bases, J by 2 bases, and the region joining them spans 9 bases. Inclusive of the bounding cysteine and phenylalanine, the CDR3 is 12 residues long. The read is trimmed to its CDR3 DNA, 36 bases read in frame from base 1. The immunoSEQ Assay, a bias-controlled multiplex PCR, was used to amplify TCRbeta CDR3 regions from genomic DNA. Under the source paper's analysis protocol: The number of nucleated cells in each sample was estimated by amplification of reference gene primers within the assay. To quantify the absolute abundance of each unique TCRbeta CDR3 rearrangement, sequence reads were collapsed and filtered. For each sample, productive Simpson clonality was calculated as the square root of Simpson's diversity index across productive rearrangements. TCRdb's version of the immuneACCESS table is confined to in-frame rearrangements and falls short of the full clone set. An unresolved V gene accounts for under half of the shortfall where checked; the remainder is of unknown origin. That table is the source of V, J and clone size, and D and trimming were worked out from the DNA. The sample yields roughly 120,000 clones; 70% to 80% were counted once. The top ten clonotypes cover 5% to 8% of the sample.

This clone has only a few counts. Its antigen is unknown. There are no base qualities to consult, and no much larger clone falls within one base. This CDR3 is also generated by other DNA sequences in the sample. The collaborating institutions used their own protocols to collect whole blood in K2EDTA tubes. For TCRbeta analysis, collaborator samples were shipped as frozen whole blood, as isolated PBMCs, or as DNA extracted from either sample type. This receptor was identified in a man between 70 and 80 years old with acute or convalescent COVID-19. Sequences were obtained from peripheral blood. The rearranged chain carries TRBV29-1 and TRBJ2-5; TRBD1 might be the D gene, on 5 matching bases. CDR3 loop: CSVRQTQETQYF. The DNA is as follows: TGCAGCGTTAGACAGACACAAGAGACCCAGTACTTC.